Shown below are 13 T cell receptor beta chains from a single sample sequenced in a study of blood T cell repertoires in COVID-19. TCRdb's copy holds only in-frame clones and misses some; the assay was immunoSEQ multiplex PCR. The sample holds roughly 260,000 clones; more than 75% are singletons and the top ten take approximately 2.2%. Material: peripheral blood. The receptors derive from a woman aged 45-60 years with acute or convalescent COVID-19.

In its sample, this clone was seen once. The chain couples TRBV11-2 to TRBJ2-5; D not certain. The CDR3 totals 14 residues. The ends were cut back, 4 bases at V and 1 base at J, with 10 bases in the middle. Germline V gene sequence: CDR1 SGHAT, CDR2 FQNNGV. CDR3 loop: CASSSQPRQETQYF. The CDR3 DNA reads as TGTGCCAGCAGCTCACAACCCCGCCAAGAGACCCAGTACTTC.

The chain employs TRBV18 and TRBJ2-1; 8 bases align to TRBD2. The J segment lost 6 bases and the V segment lost 3 bases, leaving 10 bases of the junction unmatched. CDR3 length equals 16 residues. Germline CDR1 reads KGHSH; CDR2 reads LQKENI. The CDR3 spells CASSPLSGRLSNEQFF. CDR3 DNA sequence: TGTGCCAGCTCACCGCTAAGCGGGAGATTGAGCAATGAGCAGTTCTTC.

This sequence joins TRBV7-9 and TRBJ2-1; 14 positions match TRBD2. The germline V gene has CDR1 SEHNR and CDR2 FQNEAQ (reference sequence). Germline trimming cut 3 bases from V and 3 bases from J; bases unmatched to any gene: 7. The CDR3 extends over 18 amino acids. The CDR3 is CASSFAGTSGSVYNEQFF. The CDR3 DNA reads as TGTGCCAGCAGCTTCGCCGGGACTAGCGGGAGCGTCTACAATGAGCAGTTCTTC.

The V call is TRBV7-8, the J call TRBJ2-1, with a weak D call TRBD2 (6 bases). Germline V gene data show CDR1 as SGHVS and CDR2 as FQNEAQ. Trimming stripped 2 bases from V and 2 bases from J, with 25 bases between. The CDR3 covers 20 residues. CDR3 coding DNA: TGTGCCAGCAGCTTAACCCTACTCGGCGGGACTTTTCTCGCCTACAATGAGCAGTTCTTC. Residues: CASSLTLLGGTFLAYNEQFF.

The V call is TRBV6-2 or TRBV6-3, the J call TRBJ1-4, with TRBD1 matching 11 bases. The J segment lost 7 bases and the V segment lost 6 bases, leaving 4 bases of the junction unmatched. The CDR3 totals 14 residues. Germline V gene lookup returns CDR1 MNHEY and CDR2 SVGEGT. This CDR3 reads CASSPDRGLEKLFF. DNA for the CDR3: TGTGCCAGCAGCCCGGACAGGGGGCTTGAAAAACTGTTTTTT.

The gene calls are TRBV5-1 and TRBJ2-6; no clear D gene. The germline CDR1 and CDR2 sequences are SGHRS and YFSETQ. The CDR3 is 15 residues long. V lost 3 bases to trimming and J lost 1 base, with 8 bases between them. CDR3 DNA sequence: TGCGCCAGCAGCTCAAAACTGTCTGGGGCCAACGTCCTGACTTTC. It specifies CASSSKLSGANVLTF.

The rearrangement uses TRBV15 and TRBJ2-7; perhaps TRBD1 as D (6 bases). V lost 3 bases, J lost 1 base, and 13 bases lay in between. Looked up from germline, CDR1 is LNHNV and CDR2 is YYDKDF (reference sequence). This CDR3 spans 15 amino acids. Here the CDR3 reads CATSRRQVDSYEQYF. The CDR3, as DNA: TGTGCCACCAGCAGGAGACAGGTAGATTCCTACGAGCAGTACTTC.

The chain recombines TRBV19 with TRBJ1-6; 7 bases align to TRBD1. The CDR3 totals 14 residues. V dropped 6 bases and J dropped 8; count of bases not matched to a gene: 7. The germline gives CDR1 LNHDA, CDR2 SQIVND (reference sequence). CDR3 DNA: TGTGCCAGTAGCAACAGGGGTCCGGATTCACCCCTCCACTTT. This sequence encodes CASSNRGPDSPLHF.

This clone was seen more than once but under ten times. The chain couples TRBV19 to TRBJ1-5; D possibly corresponds to TRBD1 (5 bases). The V gene's germline CDR1 is LNHDA and CDR2 SQIVND (reference sequence). The V and J ends lost 1 base and 4 bases respectively, with 17 bases between them. This CDR3 comprises 17 residues. CDR3 residues: CASSIVIGAGDNQPQHF. In nucleotides, the CDR3 is TGTGCCAGTAGTATAGTCATTGGGGCAGGTGATAATCAGCCCCAGCATTTT.

This clone has just a few counts. The V gene is TRBV30, the J gene TRBJ2-1, with 12 bases fitting TRBD2. The CDR3 is made up of 13 amino acids. In germline, CDR1 is GTSNPN, CDR2 SVGIG (reference sequence). This CDR3 is CAGGGLAGNEQFF. Here the CDR3 DNA reads TGTGCGGGCGGGGGACTAGCGGGCAATGAGCAGTTCTTC.

This chain links TRBV27 with TRBJ2-1; 9 bases are a match to TRBD2. The CDR3 is 17 amino acids. The J segment lost 0 bases and the V segment lost 3 bases, leaving 6 bases of the junction unmatched. Germline V gene data show CDR1 as MNHEY and CDR2 as SMNVEV (reference sequence). CDR3 sequence reads: CASSFPSGASSYNEQFF. CDR3 sequence (DNA): TGTGCCAGCAGTTTCCCTAGCGGGGCCAGCTCCTACAATGAGCAGTTCTTC.

The chain combines TRBV20-1 with TRBJ1-3, with TRBD1 matching 7 bases. This CDR3 is built from 19 residues. Trimming at V came to 3 bases and at J to 0 bases, leaving 17 bases not matched to a gene. Germline V gene lookup returns CDR1 DFQATT and CDR2 SNEGSKA (reference sequence). Here the CDR3 reads CSASIHPTPGQNSGNTIYF. DNA for the CDR3: TGCAGTGCTAGTATTCATCCGACGCCGGGACAGAACTCTGGAAACACCATATATTTT.

The V gene is TRBV19, the J gene TRBJ2-5, with no clear D. The V gene's germline CDR1 is LNHDA and CDR2 SQIVND (reference sequence). This CDR3 has 14 residues. V lost 4 bases and J 1 base, leaving 10 bases between the germline ends. The chain's CDR3 is CASSTTRFQETQYF. The CDR3 coding sequence is TGTGCCAGTAGTACGACAAGGTTCCAAGAGACCCAGTACTTC.